This TCR beta chain was sequenced in a study of T cell responses to AZD1222 COVID-19 vaccine. General observations from the study: Unmutated variant regions reportedly attract nearly half of all spike-specific TCRs. Without day 14 samples, only post-peak T cell repertoires were studied.

This CDR3 contains 14 residues. The V end lost 4 bases, the J end lost 8 bases, and 13 bases lay between the germline ends. Germline CDR1 reads SGHKS; CDR2 reads YYEKEE (reference sequence). Second-dose timings of about 4 or about 12 weeks were pooled. With regard to this clone: Antigen specificity is unknown.

The protocol was immunoSEQ multiplex PCR, while the TCRdb copy is restricted to in-frame clones and leaves out a portion. The table shows approximately 110,000 clones, with about 85% occurring only once. This receptor was taken from an adult who received the AZD1222 COVID-19 vaccine. Sequences were derived from peripheral blood, sampled 28 days after the second AZD1222 dose. This chain links TRBV5-5 with TRBJ1-6; a possible D gene is TRBD1 (6 bases). The CDR3 DNA reads as TGTGCCAGCAGCCTTAACAGGGAAGATTCACCCCTCCACTTT. Translated: CASSLNREDSPLHF.